This T cell receptor beta chain emerged from a study of immune characterization of retroperitoneal liposarcoma (dated by TCRdb to between 2017 and 2020). The library was generated by PCR. Sequencing was performed on a NextSeq 500. Using fastp at Q25 and MiXCR, TCRdb reprocessed the public reads and kept productive beta chains. Rows matching on CDR3 protein sequence are summarized as one entry with the most common DNA and genes. For this sample there are over 15,000 distinct CDR3 sequences; 37% appear just once. 7.4% of the sample belongs to the ten largest clones. The germline V gene supplies CDR1 WSHSY and CDR2 SAAADI. V is clipped by 2 bases and J by 7 bases, and the sequence between their germline boundaries is 8 bases long. The CDR3 measures 13 amino acids from cysteine to phenylalanine. Here the CDR3 DNA is all that survives: 39 bases in frame from base 1. This clonotype was counted many times. Its antigen target is currently unknown. Within one base of it there is no much larger clone, and no base qualities were kept.

The TCR was taken from a male donor with retroperitoneal liposarcoma. Material: blood. The chain is assembled from TRBV10-2 and TRBJ2-2; the D call is possibly TRBD1 or TRBD2, each sharing 5 bases. The sequenced DNA is TGCGCCAGCAGTGAGGACAGCGGCGGGGAGCTGTTTTTT. This translates into CASSEDSGGELFF.